The source of this T cell receptor (beta chain) is a study of a mutant IDH1 vaccine in newly diagnosed glioma. Study in general: The start of vaccination came 4-6 weeks after radiotherapy alone, or with temozolomide cycles. Of treated patients, 62.5% were men and roughly 38% women, averaging around 40 years.

Germline-derived CDR1 and CDR2 are SGHTA and FQGTGA. The CDR3 covers 14 residues. Trimming shortened V by 1 base and J by 4 bases, and 9 bases separated the two germline ends. As regards this clone: Its antigen is still unknown.

Study-wide results and caveats: Of all patients, nearly 95% showed vaccine-induced immune responses.

Time point: week 5, during vaccination. Vaccinated patients received 300 ug of mutant IDH1 20-mer peptide per dose, with topical imiquimod. New WHO grade 3 or 4 IDH1-mutant, ATRX-lost astrocytomas were present in all donors. TCRdb keeps only in-frame clones here, not all; method: immunoSEQ multiplex PCR. The repertoire includes tens of thousands of clones, about 91% of them detected once, and roughly 0.56% sits in the top ten. The genes are TRBV7-3 and TRBJ2-3; no clear D gene. This clonotype originated in a woman aged 45-60 years with glioma. Sequenced here: PBMCs, sampled from a glioma patient whose treatment included an IDH1 peptide vaccine. Here the CDR3 DNA reads TGTGCCAGCAGCTTAAACATGCGCCCAGATACGCAGTATTTT. This translates into CASSLNMRPDTQYF.